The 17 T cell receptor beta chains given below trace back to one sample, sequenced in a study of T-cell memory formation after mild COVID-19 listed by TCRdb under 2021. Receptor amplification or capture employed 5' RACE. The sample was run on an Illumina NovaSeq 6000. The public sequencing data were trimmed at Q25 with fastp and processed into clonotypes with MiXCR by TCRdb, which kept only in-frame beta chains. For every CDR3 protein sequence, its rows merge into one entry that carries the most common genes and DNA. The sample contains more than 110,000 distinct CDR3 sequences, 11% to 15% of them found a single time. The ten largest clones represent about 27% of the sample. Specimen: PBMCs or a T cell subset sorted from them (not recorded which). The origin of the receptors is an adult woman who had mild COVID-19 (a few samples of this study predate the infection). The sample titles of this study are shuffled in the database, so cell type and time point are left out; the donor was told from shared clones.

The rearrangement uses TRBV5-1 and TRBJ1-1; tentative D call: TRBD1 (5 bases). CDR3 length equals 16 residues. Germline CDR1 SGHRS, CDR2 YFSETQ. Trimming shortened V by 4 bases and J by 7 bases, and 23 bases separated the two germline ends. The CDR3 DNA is TGCGCCAGCAGCCAGACGGACACTACCCGTGGAGATGAAGCTTTCTTT. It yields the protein CASSQTDTTRGDEAFF. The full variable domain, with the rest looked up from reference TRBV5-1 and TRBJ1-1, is KAGVTQTPRYLIKTRGQQVTLSCSPISGHRSVSWYQQTPGQGLQFLFEYFSETQRNKGNFPGRFSGRQFSNSRSEMNVSTLELGDSALYLCASSQTDTTRGDEAFFGQGTRLTVV.

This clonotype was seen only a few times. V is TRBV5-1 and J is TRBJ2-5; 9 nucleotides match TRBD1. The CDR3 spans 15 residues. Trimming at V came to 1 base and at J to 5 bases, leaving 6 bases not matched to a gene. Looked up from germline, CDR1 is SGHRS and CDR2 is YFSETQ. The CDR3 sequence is CASSLLDRGEETQYF. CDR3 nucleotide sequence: TGCGCCAGCAGCTTGCTGGACAGGGGAGAGGAGACCCAGTACTTC.

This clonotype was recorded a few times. The CDR3 spells CASSLVSPRQGPNTEAFF. CDR3 nucleotides: TGTGCCAGCAGTTTAGTATCCCCTAGACAGGGCCCGAACACTGAAGCTTTCTTT. The chain joins TRBV12-3 or TRBV12-4 to TRBJ1-1; TRBD1 aligns across 7 bases. The length of the CDR3 is 18 residues. Germline trimming cut 1 base from V and 1 base from J; bases unmatched to any gene: 12.

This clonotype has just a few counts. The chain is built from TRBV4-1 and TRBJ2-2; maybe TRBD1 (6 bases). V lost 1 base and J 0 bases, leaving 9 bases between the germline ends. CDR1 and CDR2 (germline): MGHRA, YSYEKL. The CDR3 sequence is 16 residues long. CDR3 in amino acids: CASSQGGDTNTGELFF. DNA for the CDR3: TGCGCCAGCAGCCAAGGAGGGGACACGAACACCGGGGAGCTGTTTTTT.

The CDR3 here is CASSLSQTGDTEAFF. The CDR3 DNA follows: TGTGCCAGCAGTTTATCGCAGACAGGAGACACTGAAGCTTTCTTT. The V and J genes are TRBV27 and TRBJ1-1; the D gene is possibly TRBD1 (6 bases). Per the germline V gene, CDR1 is MNHEY and CDR2 is SMNVEV (reference sequence). Trimming removed 0 bases from V and 3 bases from J, with 11 bases in between. The CDR3 extends over 15 amino acids.

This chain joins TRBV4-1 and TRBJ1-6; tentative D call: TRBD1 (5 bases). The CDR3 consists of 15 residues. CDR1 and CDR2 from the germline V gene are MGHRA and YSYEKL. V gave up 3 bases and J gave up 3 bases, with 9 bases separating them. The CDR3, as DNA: TGCGCCAGCAGCCAGGGGCTTCTCTATAATTCACCCCTCCACTTT. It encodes CASSQGLLYNSPLHF.

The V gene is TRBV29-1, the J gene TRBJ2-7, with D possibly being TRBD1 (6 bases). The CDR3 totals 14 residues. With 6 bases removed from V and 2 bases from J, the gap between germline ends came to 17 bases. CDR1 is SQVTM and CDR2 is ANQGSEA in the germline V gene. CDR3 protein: CSVVPPGVAYEQYF. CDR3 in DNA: TGCAGCGTCGTACCTCCAGGGGTGGCCTACGAGCAGTACTTC.

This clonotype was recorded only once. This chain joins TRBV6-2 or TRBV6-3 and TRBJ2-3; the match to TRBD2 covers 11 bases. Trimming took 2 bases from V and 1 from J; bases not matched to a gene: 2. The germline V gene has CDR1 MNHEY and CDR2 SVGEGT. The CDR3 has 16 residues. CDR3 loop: CASSYTSGSRTDTQYF. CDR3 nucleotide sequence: TGTGCCAGCAGTTACACTAGCGGGAGTCGCACAGATACGCAGTATTTT.

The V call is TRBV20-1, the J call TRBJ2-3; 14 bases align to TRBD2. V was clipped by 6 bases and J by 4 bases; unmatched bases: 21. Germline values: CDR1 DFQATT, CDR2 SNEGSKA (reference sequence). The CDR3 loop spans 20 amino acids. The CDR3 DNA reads TGCAGTGCGTCCCGATTGGGACTAGCGGGGGCCCCCTTCCCCGCAGATACGCAGTATTTT. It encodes CSASRLGLAGAPFPADTQYF.

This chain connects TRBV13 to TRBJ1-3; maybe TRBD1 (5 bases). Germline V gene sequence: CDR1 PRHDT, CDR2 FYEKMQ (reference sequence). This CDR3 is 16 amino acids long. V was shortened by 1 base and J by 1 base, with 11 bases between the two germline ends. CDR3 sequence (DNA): TGTGCCAGCAGCTTAGAGGGCAGGGTGTCTGGAAACACCATATATTTT. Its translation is CASSLEGRVSGNTIYF.

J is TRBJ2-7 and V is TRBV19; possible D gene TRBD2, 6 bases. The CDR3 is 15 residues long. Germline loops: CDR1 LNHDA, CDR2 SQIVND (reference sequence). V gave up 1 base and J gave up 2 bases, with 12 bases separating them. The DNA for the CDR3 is TGTGCCAGTAGTATAGGTTCGGCGGGAACCTACGAGCAGTACTTC. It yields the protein CASSIGSAGTYEQYF.

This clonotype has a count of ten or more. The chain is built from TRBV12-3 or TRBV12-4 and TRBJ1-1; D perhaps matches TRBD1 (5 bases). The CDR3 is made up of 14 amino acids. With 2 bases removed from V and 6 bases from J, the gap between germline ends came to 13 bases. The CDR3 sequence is CASSLRSWGPEAFF. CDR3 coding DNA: TGTGCCAGCAGTTTAAGGAGTTGGGGCCCTGAAGCTTTCTTT.

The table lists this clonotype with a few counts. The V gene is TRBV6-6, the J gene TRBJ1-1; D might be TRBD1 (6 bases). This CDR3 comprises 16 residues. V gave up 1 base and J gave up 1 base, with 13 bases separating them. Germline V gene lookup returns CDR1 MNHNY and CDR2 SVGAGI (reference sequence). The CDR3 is CASSYYGGHQNTEAFF. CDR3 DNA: TGTGCCAGCAGTTACTACGGGGGACATCAGAACACTGAAGCTTTCTTT.

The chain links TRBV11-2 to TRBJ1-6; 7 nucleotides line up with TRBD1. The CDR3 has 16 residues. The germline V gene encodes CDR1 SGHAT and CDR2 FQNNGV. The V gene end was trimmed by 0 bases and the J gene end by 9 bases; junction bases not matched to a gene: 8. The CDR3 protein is CASSLDLWDRGSPLHF. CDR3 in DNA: TGTGCCAGCAGCTTAGATCTATGGGACAGAGGTTCACCCCTCCACTTT.

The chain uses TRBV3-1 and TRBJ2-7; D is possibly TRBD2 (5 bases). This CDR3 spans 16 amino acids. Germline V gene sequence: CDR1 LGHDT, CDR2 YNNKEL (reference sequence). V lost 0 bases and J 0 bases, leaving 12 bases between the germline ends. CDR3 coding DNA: TGTGCCAGCAGCCAAGACTCCGGAACTAGCTCCTACGAGCAGTACTTC. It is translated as CASSQDSGTSSYEQYF.

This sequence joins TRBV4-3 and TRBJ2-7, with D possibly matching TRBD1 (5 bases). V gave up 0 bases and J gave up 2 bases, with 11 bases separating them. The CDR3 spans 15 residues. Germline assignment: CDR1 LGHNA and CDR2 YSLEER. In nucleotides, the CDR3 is TGCGCCAGCAGCCAAGATAGGGGCCACCCCTACGAGCAGTACTTC. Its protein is CASSQDRGHPYEQYF.

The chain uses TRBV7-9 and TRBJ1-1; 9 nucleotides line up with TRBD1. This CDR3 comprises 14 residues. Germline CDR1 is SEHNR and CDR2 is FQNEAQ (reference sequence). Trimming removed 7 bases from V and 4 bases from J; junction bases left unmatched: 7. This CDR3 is CASTGQGRGTEAFF. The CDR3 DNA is TGTGCCAGCACCGGACAGGGGAGGGGCACTGAAGCTTTCTTT.